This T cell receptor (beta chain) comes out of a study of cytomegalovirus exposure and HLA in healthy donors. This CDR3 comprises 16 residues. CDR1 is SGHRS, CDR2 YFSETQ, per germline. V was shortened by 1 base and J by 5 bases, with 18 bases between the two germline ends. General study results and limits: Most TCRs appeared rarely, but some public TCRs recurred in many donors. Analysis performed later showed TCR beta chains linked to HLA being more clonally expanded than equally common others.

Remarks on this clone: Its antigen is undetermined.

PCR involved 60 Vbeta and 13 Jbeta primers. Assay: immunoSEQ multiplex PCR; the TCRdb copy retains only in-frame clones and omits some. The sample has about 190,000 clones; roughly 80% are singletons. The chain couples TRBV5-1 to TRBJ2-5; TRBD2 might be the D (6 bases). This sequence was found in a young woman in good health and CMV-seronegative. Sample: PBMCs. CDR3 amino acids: CASSLRLAERGETQYF. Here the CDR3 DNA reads TGCGCCAGCAGCTTGAGATTAGCGGAACGGGGGGAGACCCAGTACTTC.